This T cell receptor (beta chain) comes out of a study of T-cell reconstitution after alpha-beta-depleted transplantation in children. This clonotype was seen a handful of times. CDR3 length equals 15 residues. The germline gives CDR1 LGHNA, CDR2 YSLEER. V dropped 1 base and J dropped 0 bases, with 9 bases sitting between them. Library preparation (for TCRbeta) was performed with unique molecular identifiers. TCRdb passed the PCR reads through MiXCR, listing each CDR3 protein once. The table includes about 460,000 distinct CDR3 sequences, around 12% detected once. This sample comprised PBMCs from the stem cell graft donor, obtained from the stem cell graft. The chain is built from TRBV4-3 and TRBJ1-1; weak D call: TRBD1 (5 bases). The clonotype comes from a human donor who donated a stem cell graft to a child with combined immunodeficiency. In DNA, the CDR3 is TGCGCCAGCAGCCAAGGGGGCGGTGTGAACACTGAAGCTTTCTTT. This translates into CASSQGGGVNTEAFF.